This T cell receptor (beta chain) came from a study of spatial heterogeneity in lung cancer. TCRdb redid the calling of the 5' RACE reads with MiXCR, one entry per CDR3 protein. The sample lists about 92,000 distinct CDR3 sequences, 9.5% to 15% seen once, with under 50% in the top ten. Time point here: sample taken at primary tumor resection. No cell sorting; template was whole RNA from tumor, lung tissue or PBMC. Samples were obtained from 70 or so donors, all untreated early-stage non-small cell lung cancer patients. The CDR3 covers 16 residues. V dropped 4 bases and J dropped 0; count of bases not matched to a gene: 9. Germline assignment: CDR1 SGHRS and CDR2 YFSETQ.

The V gene is TRBV5-1, the J gene TRBJ2-7; 8 bases are shared with TRBD2. The input for sequencing was PBMCs, taken at surgery. The receptor was isolated from a male donor with early-stage non-small cell lung cancer. CDR3 region: CASSHKLAESSYEQYF. As DNA, the CDR3 is TGCGCCAGCAGCCACAAACTAGCGGAAAGCTCCTACGAGCAGTACTTC.